Listed below are T cell receptor beta chains from one sample, sequenced in a study of cytomegalovirus exposure and HLA in healthy donors. Assay: immunoSEQ multiplex PCR; the TCRdb copy retains only in-frame clones and omits some. The data hold some 140,000 clones, with 80% observed a single time. Sequenced material: PBMCs. The receptors stem from a man aged 25 to 45 in good health and CMV-seronegative. CDR3s include the opening cysteine and the closing phenylalanine or tryptophan. The D gene is left open where the match is weak. Size values are once, few and many counts, or a class for expanded clones, and some rows have none.

CDR3 DNA,CDR3 protein,CDR3 length,J gene,V gene,clone size,D gene
TGTGCCAGCAGCCCCCACCTGAGGGAAAAACTGTTTTTT,CASSPHLREKLFF,13,TRBJ1-4,TRBV28,.,.
TGTGCCAGCAGCTTCGGGACTAGCGGGAGATACACCGGGGAGCTGTTTTTT,CASSFGTSGRYTGELFF,17,TRBJ2-2,TRBV7-9,.,TRBD2
TGTGCCACCAGCAGAGATCGACTAGCGGGGTACCGAGGCAATGAGCAGTTCTTC,CATSRDRLAGYRGNEQFF,18,TRBJ2-1,TRBV15,.,TRBD2
TGCGCCAGCAGTTTAAACAGGGGCTACGAGCAGTACTTC,CASSLNRGYEQYF,13,TRBJ2-7,TRBV4-3,.,TRBD1
TGCGCCAGCAGCTCTGCTCCTAGCGGGAGTACAGATACGCAGTATTTT,CASSSAPSGSTDTQYF,16,TRBJ2-3,TRBV5-1,.,TRBD2
TGTGCCAGCAGCTCCGGACTAGCGGGAGAAATCACAGATACGCAGTATTTT,CASSSGLAGEITDTQYF,17,TRBJ2-3,TRBV7-9,.,TRBD2
TGTGCCAGCAGTGGACAGGGATTGTTTTACGAGCAGTACTTC,CASSGQGLFYEQYF,14,TRBJ2-7,TRBV27,.,TRBD1
TGTGCCAGCCGGACTGCACTTCGACCCCAGCATTTT,CASRTALRPQHF,12,TRBJ1-5,TRBV27,.,.
TGTGCCTGGAGTGTAAAGAAAGAGTCCTCCTACGAGCAGTACTTC,CAWSVKKESSYEQYF,15,TRBJ2-7,TRBV30,.,.
TGTGCCAGCAGTTTGGGGGGGGCGCAAGGGCCCCAGCATTTT,CASSLGGAQGPQHF,14,TRBJ1-5,TRBV27,.,.
TGTGCCAGCTGTACTAGCGGGAGAGGTAATGAGCAGTTCTTC,CASCTSGRGNEQFF,14,TRBJ2-1,TRBV18,.,TRBD2
TGTGCCAGCGGGCTAGCGGAAGCCTACAATGAGCAGTTCTTC,CASGLAEAYNEQFF,14,TRBJ2-1,TRBV6-5,few,TRBD2
TGTGCCAGCAGTCGGGGGGGGCAGCGGGAGACCCAGTACTTC,CASSRGGQRETQYF,14,TRBJ2-5,TRBV27,once,TRBD2
TGCGCCAGCAGTGGGACTAGCGGGAGGGGTTACAATGAGCAGTTCTTC,CASSGTSGRGYNEQFF,16,TRBJ2-1,TRBV10-1,.,TRBD2
TGCGCCAGCAGGAGCAGGGCCACCGGGGAGCTGTTTTTT,CASRSRATGELFF,13,TRBJ2-2,TRBV10-1,.,.
TGTGCCAGCAGCTCGAGCGGGTTCTCCTCCTACGAGCAGTACTTC,CASSSSGFSSYEQYF,15,TRBJ2-7,TRBV11-1,.,.
TGTGCCACCCGGGGGGCTGGAAACACCATATATTTT,CATRGAGNTIYF,12,TRBJ1-3,TRBV27,.,.
TGTGCCAGCACTGCTAGCGTATACAATGAGCAGTTCTTC,CASTASVYNEQFF,13,TRBJ2-1,TRBV6-5,.,.
TGTGCCAGCACACCCTGGTTGATGGGGGGCACTGAAGCTTTCTTT,CASTPWLMGGTEAFF,15,TRBJ1-1,TRBV28,.,.
TGTGCCAGTCTTTCGATAGCGGGAGATGGCGATACGCAGTATTTT,CASLSIAGDGDTQYF,15,TRBJ2-3,TRBV28,.,TRBD2
TGCGCCAGCAGCTTGAGAGGAGGGGCAGGGAGGTCCTACGAGCAGTACTTC,CASSLRGGAGRSYEQYF,17,TRBJ2-7,TRBV5-1,.,.
TGTGCCAGCGTTCTGGCACAGGGGGTTCAGCCCCAGCATTTT,CASVLAQGVQPQHF,14,TRBJ1-5,TRBV28,once,TRBD1
TGTGCCTGGATTGGGGCTGGCTATGGCTACACCTTC,CAWIGAGYGYTF,12,TRBJ1-2,TRBV30,.,.
TGTGCCAGCAGTTTGGACAGGTCATATGGCTACACCTTC,CASSLDRSYGYTF,13,TRBJ1-2,TRBV6-5,.,TRBD1
TGTGCCAGCGGGGGGGAGGGATATCAGCCCCAGCATTTT,CASGGEGYQPQHF,13,TRBJ1-5,TRBV7-4,once,.
TGCGCCAGCAGCTTCTCGACGGGAGGGCCGGAAGAGACCCAGTACTTC,CASSFSTGGPEETQYF,16,TRBJ2-5,TRBV5-1,.,TRBD2
TGTGCCAGCAGCTTACGGGCAGGGGATAGGGTCCAGTACTTC,CASSLRAGDRVQYF,14,TRBJ2-5,TRBV7-2,few,.
TGTGCCAGCAGCAGGGGGGGAGTTTACGAGCAGTACTTC,CASSRGGVYEQYF,13,TRBJ2-7,TRBV7-9,.,.
TGTGGCAGCACTAGCGGTTACAATGAGCAGTTCTTC,CGSTSGYNEQFF,12,TRBJ2-1,TRBV30,.,TRBD2
TGTGCCAGCAGTGCCAGGGCCACCTTAAACACCGGGGAGCTGTTTTTT,CASSARATLNTGELFF,16,TRBJ2-2,TRBV28,.,.
TGTGCCAGCAGAAATCCTATGGACACTGAAGCTTTCTTT,CASRNPMDTEAFF,13,TRBJ1-1,TRBV6-1,few,.
TGTGCCAGCAGATATGAAACTAGCGGGAGGAACGAGCAGTACTTC,CASRYETSGRNEQYF,15,TRBJ2-7,TRBV6-1,.,TRBD2
TGTGCCAGCAGCACACGACAGGGGGCACGGACAGATACGCAGTATTTT,CASSTRQGARTDTQYF,16,TRBJ2-3,TRBV9,.,TRBD1
TGTGCCAGCAGTTTAGTCCTAGCGGGAGTCGAGAAGACTAGCTCCTACAATGAGCAGTTCTTC,CASSLVLAGVEKTSSYNEQFF,21,TRBJ2-1,TRBV28,once,TRBD2
TGTGCCAGCAGTTTCGGGACCTACGAGCAGTACTTC,CASSFGTYEQYF,12,TRBJ2-7,TRBV28,.,.
TGTGCCAGCAGCTTGGGGGGGAGGGAGACCCAGTACTTC,CASSLGGRETQYF,13,TRBJ2-5,TRBV7-2,.,TRBD2
TGCAGCGTGATTCGGACAGGTTTGAACACTGAAGCTTTCTTT,CSVIRTGLNTEAFF,14,TRBJ1-1,TRBV29-1,.,TRBD1
TGTGCCAGCAGCTTAGATCGGGCGGGGGGAGTCAATGAGCAGTTCTTC,CASSLDRAGGVNEQFF,16,TRBJ2-1,TRBV7-9,.,TRBD2
TGTGCCAGTAGTACAATCGGGGGTCTCGGCACTGAAGCTTTCTTT,CASSTIGGLGTEAFF,15,TRBJ1-1,TRBV19,few,.
TGTGCCAGCAGCTTGGCGGTCCCAACCAACGAGCAGTACTTC,CASSLAVPTNEQYF,14,TRBJ2-7,TRBV5-4,.,.
TGTGCCAGTAGTTTGGGCACTCCAACGGCCCAGCATTTT,CASSLGTPTAQHF,13,TRBJ1-5,TRBV19,few,.
TGCGCCAGCAGCTTGGGGACTAGCGGGAGAACAGATACGCAGTATTTT,CASSLGTSGRTDTQYF,16,TRBJ2-3,TRBV5-1,.,TRBD2
TGTGCCAGCAGCTTTGGGAGTCGCCAAGAGACCCAGTACTTC,CASSFGSRQETQYF,14,TRBJ2-5,TRBV5-6,.,.
TGTGCCAGCAGTTCGGTACAGGGGGCCTACGAGCAGTACTTC,CASSSVQGAYEQYF,14,TRBJ2-7,TRBV28,once,TRBD1
TGTGCCAGCAGCCGAAATGAGAATAGCGGGAGACGGCGAGAGCAGTTCTTC,CASSRNENSGRRREQFF,17,TRBJ2-1,TRBV7-9,.,TRBD2
TGTGCCAGTAGTGTGCAACAGGGCCACGAGCAGTACTTC,CASSVQQGHEQYF,13,TRBJ2-7,TRBV19,.,.
TGTGCCAGCAGCATAACGACTAGCGGGAGCCACAATGAGCAGTTCTTC,CASSITTSGSHNEQFF,16,TRBJ2-1,TRBV13,once,TRBD2